This record looks at one T cell receptor beta chain sequence and its context. This clone showed up just a few times. Its antigen is still unknown. Per-base qualities were not stored, and no clone one base away is much larger. Naive T cells were sorted as CD45RA+ and memory T cells as CD45RO+ CD4+ or CD8+ cells by FACS. The T cells used for TCR sequencing were obtained from two healthy control subjects. Unstimulated sorted T cell subsets were used as baseline controls for the mixed lymphocyte reactions. The Qiagen DNeasy Blood & Tissue Kit was used for extraction of genomic DNA. The sample comes from a study of regulatory dendritic cells for organ transplantation (dated by TCRdb to 2016 to 2017). Broadly, across the study: Before and after allostimulation with regulatory or mature dendritic cells, TCRbeta repertoires were sequenced from sorted naive and memory CD4+ and CD8+ T cells. The full study reports these points: Naive CD4+ and CD8+ T cells showed highly diverse repertoires, whereas memory cells were less diverse and memory CD8+ cells were the most oligoclonal. Among the resting subsets, the most alloreactive TCR clonotypes were found in memory CD8+ T cells. Expansion of memory CD8+ clones was induced by allostimulation in both subjects, but more limited expansion appeared to be induced by regulatory dendritic cells than by mature dendritic cells. Only a couple of subjects were sequenced, and considerable between-individual heterogeneity in the alloreactive memory CD8+ T cell pool was noted by the authors.

The CDR3 spans 17 residues, from the cysteine through the phenylalanine. CDR3 DNA is the only sequence kept; it has 51 bases, read in frame from the first base. V is trimmed back by 9 bases and J by 6 bases, and the junction contains 14 bases that no gene match accounts for. For CDR1 and CDR2, the germline V gene lists WSHSY and SAAADI. A multiplexed two-step PCR with Vbeta-specific forward primers and Jbeta-specific reverse primers was used to amplify the TCRbeta CDR3 regions. TCRbeta libraries were sequenced on an Illumina instrument through the immunoSEQ service. In the authors' own workflow: IMGT annotation was used to assign V, D and J genes, and synthetic CDR3 analogues were used to correct the counts for multiplex PCR bias. In the immunoSEQ Analyzer, repertoire clonality was calculated as one minus the normalized Shannon entropy. Whether a clone counted as expanded was decided by Fisher's exact test with Benjamini-Hochberg false discovery rate control and a two-tailed cutoff of P<0.01. This immuneACCESS table, as held by TCRdb, lists in-frame sequences with V and J called but not all clones. Of the missing ones, under half trace to an unresolved V gene in checked studies; the others have no known cause. That table furnishes V, J and clone size, whereas the DNA furnished D and trimming. The sample data list approximately 19,000 clones, and 74% of these were observed just once. The biggest ten clones account for just over 0.9% of the sample.

This chain is built from TRBV10-2 and TRBJ2-3; 14 middle bases align to TRBD2. The sequenced material came from memory CD4+ T cells from blood. Read against the paper, the sample's cell subset or site label means: CD45RO+ memory T cells. This TCR was recovered from a human donor in good health. The CDR3 here reads CASSPFSGLAGEDTQYF. The DNA sequence reads TGCGCCAGTAGCCCTTTTTCGGGACTAGCGGGGGAGGATACGCAGTATTTT.